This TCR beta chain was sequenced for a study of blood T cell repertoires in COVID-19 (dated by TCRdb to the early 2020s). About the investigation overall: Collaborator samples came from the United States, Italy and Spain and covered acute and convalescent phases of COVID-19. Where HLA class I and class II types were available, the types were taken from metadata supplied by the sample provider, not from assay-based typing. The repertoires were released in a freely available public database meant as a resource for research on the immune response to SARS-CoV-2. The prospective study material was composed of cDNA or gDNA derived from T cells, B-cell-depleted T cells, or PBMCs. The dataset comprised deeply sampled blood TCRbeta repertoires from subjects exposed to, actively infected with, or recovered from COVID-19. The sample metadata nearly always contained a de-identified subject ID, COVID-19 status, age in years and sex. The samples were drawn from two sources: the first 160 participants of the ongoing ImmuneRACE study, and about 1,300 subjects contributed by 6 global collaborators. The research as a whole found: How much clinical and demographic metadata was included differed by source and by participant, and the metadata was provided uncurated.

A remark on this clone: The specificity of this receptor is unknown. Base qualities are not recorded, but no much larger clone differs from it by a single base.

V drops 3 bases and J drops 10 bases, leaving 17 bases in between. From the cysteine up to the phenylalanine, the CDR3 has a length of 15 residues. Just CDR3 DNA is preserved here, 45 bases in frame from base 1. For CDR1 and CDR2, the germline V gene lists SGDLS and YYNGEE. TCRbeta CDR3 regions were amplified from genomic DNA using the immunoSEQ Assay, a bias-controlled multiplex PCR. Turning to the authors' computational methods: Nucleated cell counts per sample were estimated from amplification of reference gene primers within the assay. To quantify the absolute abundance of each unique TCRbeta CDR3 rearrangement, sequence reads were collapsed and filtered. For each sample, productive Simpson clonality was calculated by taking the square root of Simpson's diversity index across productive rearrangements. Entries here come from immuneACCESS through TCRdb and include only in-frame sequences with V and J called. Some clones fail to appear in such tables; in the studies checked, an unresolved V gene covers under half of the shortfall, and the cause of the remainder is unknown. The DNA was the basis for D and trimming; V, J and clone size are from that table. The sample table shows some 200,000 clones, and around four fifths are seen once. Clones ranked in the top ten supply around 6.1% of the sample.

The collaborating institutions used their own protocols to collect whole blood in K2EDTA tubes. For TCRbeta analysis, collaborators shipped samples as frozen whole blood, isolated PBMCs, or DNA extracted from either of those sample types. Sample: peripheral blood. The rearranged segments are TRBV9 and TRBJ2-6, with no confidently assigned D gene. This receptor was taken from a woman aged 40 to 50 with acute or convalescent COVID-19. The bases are TGTGCCAGCAGCGATACACACCAGACATATAACGTCCTGACTTTC. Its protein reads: CASSDTHQTYNVLTF.